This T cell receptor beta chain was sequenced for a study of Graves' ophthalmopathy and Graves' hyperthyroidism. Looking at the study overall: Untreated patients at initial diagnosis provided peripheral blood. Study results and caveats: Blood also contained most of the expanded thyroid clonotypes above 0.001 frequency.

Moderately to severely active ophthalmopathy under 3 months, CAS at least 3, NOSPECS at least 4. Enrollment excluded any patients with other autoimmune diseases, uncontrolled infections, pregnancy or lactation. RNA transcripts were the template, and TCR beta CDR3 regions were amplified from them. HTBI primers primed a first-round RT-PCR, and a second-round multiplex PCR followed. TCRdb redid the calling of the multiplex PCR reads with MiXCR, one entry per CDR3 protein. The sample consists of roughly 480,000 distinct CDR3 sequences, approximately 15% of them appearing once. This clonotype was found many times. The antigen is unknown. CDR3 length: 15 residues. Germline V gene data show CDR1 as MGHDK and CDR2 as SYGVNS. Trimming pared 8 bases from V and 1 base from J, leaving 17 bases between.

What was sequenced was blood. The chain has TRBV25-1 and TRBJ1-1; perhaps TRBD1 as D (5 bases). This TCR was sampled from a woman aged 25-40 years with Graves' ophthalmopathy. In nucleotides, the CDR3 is TGTGCCAGCGAACCTTGGGGAGGGGCGAACACTGAAGCTTTCTTT. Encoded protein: CASEPWGGANTEAFF.